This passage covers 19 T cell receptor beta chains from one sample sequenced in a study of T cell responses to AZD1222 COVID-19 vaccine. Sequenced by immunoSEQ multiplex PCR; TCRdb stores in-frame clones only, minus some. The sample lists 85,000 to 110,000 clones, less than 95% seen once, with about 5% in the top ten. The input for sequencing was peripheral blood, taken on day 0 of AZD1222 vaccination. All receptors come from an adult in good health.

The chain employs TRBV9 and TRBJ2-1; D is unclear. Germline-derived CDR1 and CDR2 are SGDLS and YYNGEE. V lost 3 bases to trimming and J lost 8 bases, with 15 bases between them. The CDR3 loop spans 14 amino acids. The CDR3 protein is CASSARLGLDEQFF. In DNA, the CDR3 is TGTGCCAGCAGCGCCCGCCTCGGATTGGATGAGCAGTTCTTC.

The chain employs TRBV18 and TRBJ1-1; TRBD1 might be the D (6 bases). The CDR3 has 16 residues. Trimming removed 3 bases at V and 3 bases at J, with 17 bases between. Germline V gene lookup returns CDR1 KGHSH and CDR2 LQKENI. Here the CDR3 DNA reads TGTGCCAGCTCACCCCGGGATGGGGGCTTGGACACTGAAGCTTTCTTT. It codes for CASSPRDGGLDTEAFF.

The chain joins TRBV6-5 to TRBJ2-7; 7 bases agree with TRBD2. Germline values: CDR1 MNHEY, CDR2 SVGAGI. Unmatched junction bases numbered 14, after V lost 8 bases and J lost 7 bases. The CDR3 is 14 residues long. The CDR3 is CASHRSGRAGEQYF. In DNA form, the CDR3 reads TGTGCCAGCCATAGATCGGGGAGAGCGGGGGAGCAGTACTTC.

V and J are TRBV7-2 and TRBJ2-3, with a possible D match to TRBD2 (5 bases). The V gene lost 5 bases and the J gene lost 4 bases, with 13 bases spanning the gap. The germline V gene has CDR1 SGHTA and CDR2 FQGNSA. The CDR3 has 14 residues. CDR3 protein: CASSRGFPPDTQYF. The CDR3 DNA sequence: TGTGCCAGCAGCCGGGGATTCCCCCCAGATACGCAGTATTTT. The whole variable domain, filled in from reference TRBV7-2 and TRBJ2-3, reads GAGVSQSPSNKVTEKGKDVELRCDPISGHTALYWYRQSLGQGLEFLIYFQGNSAPDKSGLPSDRFSAERTGGSVSTLTIQRTQQEDSAVYLCASSRGFPPDTQYFGPGTRLTVL.

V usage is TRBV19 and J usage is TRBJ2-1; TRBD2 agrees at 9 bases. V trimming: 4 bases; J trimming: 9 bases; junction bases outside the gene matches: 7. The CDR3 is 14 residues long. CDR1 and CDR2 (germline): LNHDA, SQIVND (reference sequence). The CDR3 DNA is TGTGCCAGTAGTAGGCAGCGGGGGGTCGGTGAGCAGTTCTTC. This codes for CASSRQRGVGEQFF.

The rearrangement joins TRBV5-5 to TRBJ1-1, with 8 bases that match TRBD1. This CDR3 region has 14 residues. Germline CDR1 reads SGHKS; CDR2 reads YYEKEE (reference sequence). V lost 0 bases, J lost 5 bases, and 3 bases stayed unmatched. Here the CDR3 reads CASSLVQGGTEAFF. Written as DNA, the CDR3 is TGTGCCAGCAGCTTGGTACAGGGGGGGACTGAAGCTTTCTTT.

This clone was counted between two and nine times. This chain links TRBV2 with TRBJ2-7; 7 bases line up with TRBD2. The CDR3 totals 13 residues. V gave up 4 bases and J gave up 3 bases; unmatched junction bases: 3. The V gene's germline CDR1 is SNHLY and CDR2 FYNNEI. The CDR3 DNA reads TGTGCCAGCAGTGGCGGGGGTGGCTACGAGCAGTACTTC. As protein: CASSGGGGYEQYF.

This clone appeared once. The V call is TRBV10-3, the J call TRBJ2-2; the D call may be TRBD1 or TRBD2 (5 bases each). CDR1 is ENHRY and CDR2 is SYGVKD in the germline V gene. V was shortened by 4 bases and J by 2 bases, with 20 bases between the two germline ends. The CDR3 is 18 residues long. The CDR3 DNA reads TGTGCCATCAGTGCCGGGTGGGGGACCCCGGGTAACACCGGGGAGCTGTTTTTT. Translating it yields CAISAGWGTPGNTGELFF.

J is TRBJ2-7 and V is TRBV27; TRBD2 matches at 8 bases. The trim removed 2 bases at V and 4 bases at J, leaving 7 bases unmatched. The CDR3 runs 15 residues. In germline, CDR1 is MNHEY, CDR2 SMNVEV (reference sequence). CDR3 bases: TGTGCCAGCAGTTTACAGGGCGGGGGGTTTTACGAGCAGTACTTC. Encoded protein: CASSLQGGGFYEQYF.

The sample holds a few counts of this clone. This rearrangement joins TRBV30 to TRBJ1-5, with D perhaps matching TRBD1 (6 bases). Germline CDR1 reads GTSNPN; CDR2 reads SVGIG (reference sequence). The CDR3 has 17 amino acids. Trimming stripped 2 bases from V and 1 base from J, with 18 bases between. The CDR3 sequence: CAWSSSRGSRSNQPQHF. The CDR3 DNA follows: TGTGCCTGGAGTTCAAGCAGGGGTTCCAGAAGCAATCAGCCCCAGCATTTT.

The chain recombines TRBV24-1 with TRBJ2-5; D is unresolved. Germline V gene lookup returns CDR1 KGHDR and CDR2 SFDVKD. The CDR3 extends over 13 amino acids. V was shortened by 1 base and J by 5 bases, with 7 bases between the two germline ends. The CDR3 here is CATSDFERETQYF. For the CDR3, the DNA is TGTGCCACCAGTGATTTTGAACGGGAGACCCAGTACTTC.

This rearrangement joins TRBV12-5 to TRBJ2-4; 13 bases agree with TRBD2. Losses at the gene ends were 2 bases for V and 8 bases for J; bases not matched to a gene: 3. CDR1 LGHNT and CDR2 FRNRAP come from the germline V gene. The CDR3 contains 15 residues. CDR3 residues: CASGLKLAGGDIQYF. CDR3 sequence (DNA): TGTGCTAGTGGTTTGAAACTAGCGGGGGGGGACATTCAGTACTTC. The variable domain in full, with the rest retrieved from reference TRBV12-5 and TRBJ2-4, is DARVTQTPRHKVTEMGQEVTMRCQPILGHNTVFWYRQTMMQGLELLAYFRNRAPLDDSGMPKDRFSAEMPDATLATLKIQPSEPRDSAVYFCASGLKLAGGDIQYFGAGTRLSVL.

Written as DNA, the CDR3 is TGTGCCAGCAGCTTAATGAGGGGAGCTAACTATGGCTACACCTTC. As protein: CASSLMRGANYGYTF. The V call is TRBV5-5, the J call TRBJ1-2; D perhaps matches TRBD1 (5 bases). From germline, CDR1 is SGHKS and CDR2 YYEKEE (reference sequence). This CDR3 is 15 amino acids long. V was pared by 2 bases and J by 0 bases, with 11 bases between.

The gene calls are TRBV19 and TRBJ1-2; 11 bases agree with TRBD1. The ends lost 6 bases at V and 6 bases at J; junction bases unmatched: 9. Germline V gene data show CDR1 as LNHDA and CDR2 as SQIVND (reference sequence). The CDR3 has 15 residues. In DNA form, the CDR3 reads TGTGCCAGTAGCATTCGCTGGACAGGGGGCGATGGCTACACCTTC. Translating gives CASSIRWTGGDGYTF.

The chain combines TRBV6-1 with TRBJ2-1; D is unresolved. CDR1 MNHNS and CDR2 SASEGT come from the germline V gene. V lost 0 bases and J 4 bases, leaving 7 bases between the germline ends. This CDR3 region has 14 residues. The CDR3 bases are TGTGCCAGCAGTGAAGCGCCCGTATACAATGAGCAGTTCTTC. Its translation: CASSEAPVYNEQFF.

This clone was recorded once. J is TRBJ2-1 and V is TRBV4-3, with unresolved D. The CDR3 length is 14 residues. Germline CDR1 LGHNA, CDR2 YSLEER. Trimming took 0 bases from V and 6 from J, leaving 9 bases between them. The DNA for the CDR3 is TGCGCCAGCAGCCAAGATAGCACCTCCAATGAGCAGTTCTTC. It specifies CASSQDSTSNEQFF.

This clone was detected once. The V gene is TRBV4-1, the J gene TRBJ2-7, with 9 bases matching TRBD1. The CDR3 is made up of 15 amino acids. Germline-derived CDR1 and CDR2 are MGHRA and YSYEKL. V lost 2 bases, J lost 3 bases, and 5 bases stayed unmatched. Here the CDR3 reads CASSQPDRGDYEQYF. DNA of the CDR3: TGCGCCAGCAGCCAACCGGACAGGGGAGACTACGAGCAGTACTTC.

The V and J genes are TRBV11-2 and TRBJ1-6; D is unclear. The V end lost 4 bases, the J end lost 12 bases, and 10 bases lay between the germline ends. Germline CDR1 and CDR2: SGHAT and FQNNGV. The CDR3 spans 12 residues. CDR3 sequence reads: CASSSSGLPLHF. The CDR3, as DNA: TGTGCCAGCAGCTCAAGTGGATTACCCCTCCACTTT.

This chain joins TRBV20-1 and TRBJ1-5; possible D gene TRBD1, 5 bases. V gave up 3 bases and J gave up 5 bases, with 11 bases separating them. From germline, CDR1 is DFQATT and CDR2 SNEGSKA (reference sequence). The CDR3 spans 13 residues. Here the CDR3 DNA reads TGCAGTGCTAGTCCTGGGACGGATCAGCCCCAGCATTTT. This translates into CSASPGTDQPQHF.